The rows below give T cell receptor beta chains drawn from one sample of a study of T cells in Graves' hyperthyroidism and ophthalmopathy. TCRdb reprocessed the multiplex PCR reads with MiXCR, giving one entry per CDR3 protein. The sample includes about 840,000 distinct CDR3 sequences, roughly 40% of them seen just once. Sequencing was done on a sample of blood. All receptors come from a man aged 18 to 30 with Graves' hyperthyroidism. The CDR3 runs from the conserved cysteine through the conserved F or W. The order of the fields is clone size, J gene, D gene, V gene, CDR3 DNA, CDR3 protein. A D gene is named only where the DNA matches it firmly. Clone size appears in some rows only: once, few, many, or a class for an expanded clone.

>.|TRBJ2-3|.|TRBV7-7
TGTGCTAGCAGCCCCAACCCGTCCGATACGCAGTATTTT
CASSPNPSDTQYF
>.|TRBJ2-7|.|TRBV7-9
TGTGCCAGCAGCTTAGCGGGGGGTTCGGGGGCCTACGAGCAGTACTTC
CASSLAGGSGAYEQYF
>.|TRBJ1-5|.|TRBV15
TGTGCCACCAGCAGCTTCTACAGTAGCAATCAGCCCCAGCATTTT
CATSSFYSSNQPQHF
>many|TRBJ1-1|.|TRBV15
TGTGCCACCAGCAGAGAGTCGGTGGGGCCAATTGAAGCTTTCTTT
CATSRESVGPIEAFF
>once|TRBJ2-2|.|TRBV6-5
TGTGCCAGCAGTCCGGGTCCTTGGGGGGAGCTGTTTTTT
CASSPGPWGELFF
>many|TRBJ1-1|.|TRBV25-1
TGTGCCAGCAGGACCTCTTTAGGAGCTTTCTTT
CASRTSLGAFF
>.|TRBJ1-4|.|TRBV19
TGTGCCACGAAGGGGTCTGAAAAACTGTTTTTT
CATKGSEKLFF
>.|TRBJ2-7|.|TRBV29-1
TGCAGCGTGGGATGGAGCGCGGCCAACTACGAGCAGTACTTC
CSVGWSAANYEQYF
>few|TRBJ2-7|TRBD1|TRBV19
TGTGCCAGTAGACCCGGGACAGGTTTCACGGAGACCTACGAGCAGTACTTC
CASRPGTGFTETYEQYF
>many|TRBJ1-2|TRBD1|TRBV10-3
TGTGCCATCAGTCCACGTGGGGACAGCTATGGCTACACCTTC
CAISPRGDSYGYTF
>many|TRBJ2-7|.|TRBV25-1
TGTGCCAGCAGACCTTCCCCTTCCGGGACGGGGGAGCAGTACTTC
CASRPSPSGTGEQYF
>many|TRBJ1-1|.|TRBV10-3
TGTGCCATCAGTGAGCCAGGGGTGCCTGAAGCTTTCTTT
CAISEPGVPEAFF
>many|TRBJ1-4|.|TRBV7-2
TGTGCCAGCAGCTTAGGCCTAGGGGCTAATGAAAAACTGTTTTTT
CASSLGLGANEKLFF
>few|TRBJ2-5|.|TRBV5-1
TGCGCCACCAGGGGTGTTACGGAGACCCAGTACTTC
CATRGVTETQYF
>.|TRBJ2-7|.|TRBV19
TGTGCCAGTAATATAGCCACAGGGATCGCGTACGAGCAGTACTTC
CASNIATGIAYEQYF
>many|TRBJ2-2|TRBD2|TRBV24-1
TGTGCCACCAGTGACGACGGGAGAGCGGGATCGAACACCGGGGAGCTGTTTTTT
CATSDDGRAGSNTGELFF
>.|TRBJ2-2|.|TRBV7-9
TGCGCCAGCAGCTTGGATGTGACACCGAGGCCCACCGGGGAGCTGTTTTTT
CASSLDVTPRPTGELFF
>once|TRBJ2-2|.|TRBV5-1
TGCGCCAGCAGTCCCCAAGGACTCACCGGGGAGCTGTTTTTT
CASSPQGLTGELFF
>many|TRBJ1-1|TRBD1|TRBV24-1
TGTGCCACGATGGGCAGGGGGCGAACTGAAGCTTTCTTT
CATMGRGRTEAFF
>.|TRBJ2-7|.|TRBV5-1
TGCGCCAGCAGCTTGGAAGGACACTCGACTCAGGAGCAGTACTTC
CASSLEGHSTQEQYF
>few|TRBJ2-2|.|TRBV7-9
TGTGCCAGCAGACCGGGGGCCGTCGGGGAGCTGTTTTTT
CASRPGAVGELFF
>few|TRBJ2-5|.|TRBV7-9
TGTGCCAGCAGCCCCTCCGGGACAAAAGAGACCCAGTACTTC
CASSPSGTKETQYF
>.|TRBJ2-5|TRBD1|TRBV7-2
TGTGCCAGCAGCGTTACAGGGGCCCAAGAGACCCAGTACTTC
CASSVTGAQETQYF
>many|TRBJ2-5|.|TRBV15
TGTGCCACCAGCAGAGATACGGGGTACCAAGAGACCCAGTACTTC
CATSRDTGYQETQYF
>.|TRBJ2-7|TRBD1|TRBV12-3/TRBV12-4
TGTGCCAACAGCGAAAGGACAGGGGGAGGGAGCGAGCAGTACTTC
CANSERTGGGSEQYF
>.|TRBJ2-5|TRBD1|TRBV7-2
TGTGCCAGCAGCTTGGACAGGGGGCTCGCCCAGTACTTC
CASSLDRGLAQYF
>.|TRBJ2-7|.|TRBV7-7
TGCGCCAGCAGCCATCCAAACGGGGCCCCTTTCTACGAGCAGTACTTC
CASSHPNGAPFYEQYF
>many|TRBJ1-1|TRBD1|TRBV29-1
TGCAGCGTTGCGGGACAGGGAACTGAAGCTTTCTTT
CSVAGQGTEAFF
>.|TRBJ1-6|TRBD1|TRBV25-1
TGTGCCTGGAGTGTCCGCGACAGGGGGAATTCACCCCTCCACTTT
CAWSVRDRGNSPLHF
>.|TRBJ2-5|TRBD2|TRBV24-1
TGTGCCACCAGTGCCAGCAGTCCGGGGGGGGAGACCCAGTACTTC
CATSASSPGGETQYF
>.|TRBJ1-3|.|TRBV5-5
TGTGCCAGCGTCTTTGGGACAAACTCTGGAAACACCATATATTTT
CASVFGTNSGNTIYF
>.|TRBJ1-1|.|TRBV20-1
TGCAGTGCTACAACGGGGAGGAACACTGAAGCTTTCTTT
CSATTGRNTEAFF
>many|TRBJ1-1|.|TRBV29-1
TGCAGCGTTTTAAGTGGTATGGGCACTGAAGCTTTCTTT
CSVLSGMGTEAFF
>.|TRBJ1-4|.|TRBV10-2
TGCGCCAGCAGTCCTAGGGAGGGGAGGGGAACTGAAAAACTGTTTTTT
CASSPREGRGTEKLFF
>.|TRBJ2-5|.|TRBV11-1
TGTGCCAGGGACTTCCAAGAGACCCAGTACTTC
CARDFQETQYF
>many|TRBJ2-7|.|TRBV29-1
TGCAGCGTGATCCCAGGATCTCACGAGCAGTACTTC
CSVIPGSHEQYF
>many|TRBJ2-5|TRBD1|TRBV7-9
TGTGCCAGCAGCACTCCGGACAGGGGAGAGACCCAGTACTTC
CASSTPDRGETQYF
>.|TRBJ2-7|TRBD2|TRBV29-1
TGCAGCGTTGGCGGCAGCGGGAGGGAAGCTTTCTCCTACGAGCAGTACTTC
CSVGGSGREAFSYEQYF
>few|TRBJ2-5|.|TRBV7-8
TGTGCCAGCAGCAAAGACGAGGTATCCATCTTCGAAATCGGGACCCAGTACTTC
CASSKDEVSIFEIGTQYF
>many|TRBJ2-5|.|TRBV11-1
TGTGCCAGCAGCCCTTCCGCGGAGACCCAGTACTTC
CASSPSAETQYF
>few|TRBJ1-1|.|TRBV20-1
TGCAGTGCTTTTGCCCCGAACACTGAAGCTTTCTTT
CSAFAPNTEAFF
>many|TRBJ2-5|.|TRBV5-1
TGTGCCAGCAGTTTGGACCGAGCGGAGACCCAGTACTTC
CASSLDRAETQYF
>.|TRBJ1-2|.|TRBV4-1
TGCGCCAGCAGCCCGGCCGGGCGGAGGGATGGCTACACCTTC
CASSPAGRRDGYTF